This T cell receptor beta chain was sequenced in a study of blood T cell repertoires in COVID-19. For the study at large: The United States, Italy and Spain supplied acute and convalescent COVID-19 samples. PBMCs, B-cell-depleted T cells, or T cells provided the cDNA or gDNA that made up the material.

Data came from immunoSEQ multiplex PCR; TCRdb stores just in-frame clones and leaves some out. Here the sample spans approximately 94,000 clones, around 85% being singletons. V dropped 1 base and J dropped 4 bases, with 4 bases sitting between them. This CDR3 region has 12 residues. Germline lookup yields CDR1 SGHRS and CDR2 YFSETQ. This TCR derives from a human donor in a cohort sampled during active COVID-19. V and J are TRBV5-1 and TRBJ2-3; D gene ambiguous. The sample taken for sequencing was peripheral blood. Here the CDR3 reads CASSLRADTQYF. CDR3 in DNA: TGCGCCAGCAGCTTGAGAGCAGATACGCAGTATTTT.